The 17 T cell receptor beta chains in this list originate from one sample, sequenced in a study of identical twins. One entry per CDR3 protein, called by TCRdb with MiXCR from the 5' RACE reads. The top ten hold approximately 3.6% of the sample, which has around 250,000 distinct CDR3 sequences, approximately 7% seen once. These data are also associated with another study on yellow fever vaccine responses in identical twins.

The sample was memory (CD45RO+) T cells sorted from blood. Receptor source: a young woman in good health.

In its sample, this clonotype was seen many times. V is TRBV29-1 and J is TRBJ2-5, with 9 positions matching TRBD1. This CDR3 is built from 13 residues. Germline lookup yields CDR1 SQVTM and CDR2 ANQGSEA. V dropped 5 bases and J dropped 2; count of bases not matched to a gene: 3. The CDR3 region is CSVPDRGQETQYF. Written as DNA, the CDR3 is TGCAGCGTTCCAGACAGGGGGCAAGAGACCCAGTACTTC.

This sequence joins TRBV6-1 and TRBJ1-5, with D perhaps TRBD1 (5 bases). V shed 5 bases and J shed 3 bases, with 8 bases lying between them. The CDR3 has 13 residues. Germline-derived CDR1 and CDR2 are MNHNS and SASEGT. CDR3 DNA: TGTGCCAGCAGTCAGGGTTACAATCAGCCCCAGCATTTT. This gives the protein CASSQGYNQPQHF.

This clonotype was counted only a few times. The V and J genes are TRBV5-1 and TRBJ2-3, with TRBD2 identical over 7 bases. Germline trimming cut 0 bases from V and 0 bases from J; bases unmatched to any gene: 13. Germline V lookup: CDR1 SGHRS, CDR2 YFSETQ. The CDR3 length is 19 residues. CDR3 sequence reads: CASSLGLGTFSGSTDTQYF. Here the CDR3 DNA reads TGCGCCAGCAGCTTGGGTTTGGGGACGTTTAGCGGGAGCACAGATACGCAGTATTTT. Complete variable domain (other parts from reference TRBV5-1 and TRBJ2-3): KAGVTQTPRYLIKTRGQQVTLSCSPISGHRSVSWYQQTPGQGLQFLFEYFSETQRNKGNFPGRFSGRQFSNSRSEMNVSTLELGDSALYLCASSLGLGTFSGSTDTQYFGPGTRLTVL.

The CDR3 here is CASRPAGGLPMDGGYTF. The CDR3 nucleotides are TGTGCCAGCAGGCCGGCAGGGGGCTTACCTATGGATGGAGGCTACACCTTC. J is TRBJ1-2 and V is TRBV6-1; 8 nucleotides align to TRBD1. The J segment lost 8 bases and the V segment lost 6 bases, leaving 20 bases of the junction unmatched. Germline CDR1 is MNHNS and CDR2 is SASEGT. The CDR3 runs to 17 residues.

This clonotype has a handful of counts. The V gene is TRBV6-1, the J gene TRBJ1-5; D possibly corresponds to TRBD1 (5 bases). CDR1 MNHNS and CDR2 SASEGT come from the germline V gene. This CDR3 is 15 amino acids long. Trimming took 5 bases from V and 1 from J, leaving 12 bases between them. CDR3 amino acids: CASSKGLTSNQPQHF. In DNA, the CDR3 is TGTGCCAGCAGTAAGGGACTTACGAGCAATCAGCCCCAGCATTTT.

The table lists this clonotype with many counts. The rearrangement links TRBV20-1 to TRBJ1-1; 7 bases match TRBD1. Per the germline V gene, CDR1 is DFQATT and CDR2 is SNEGSKA (reference sequence). The CDR3 is 13 residues long. The junction had 10 bases not matched to a gene; V was cut back by 8 bases and J by 4 bases. The CDR3 spells CSSLTGSFTEAFF. CDR3 nucleotides: TGCAGTTCCCTGACAGGGAGTTTCACTGAAGCTTTCTTT.

This clonotype was found many times. The J gene is TRBJ2-1, the V gene TRBV5-5; no reliable D call. Per the germline V gene, CDR1 is SGHKS and CDR2 is YYEKEE (reference sequence). The CDR3 is 15 residues long. The V and J ends lost 0 bases and 0 bases respectively, with 7 bases between them. CDR3 in amino acids: CASSLDTSSYNEQFF. The DNA for the CDR3 is TGTGCCAGCAGCTTGGACACGAGCTCCTACAATGAGCAGTTCTTC.

In its sample, this clonotype was seen a few times. The V gene is TRBV5-1, the J gene TRBJ2-3; D possibly corresponds to TRBD2 (6 bases). V shed 0 bases and J shed 6 bases, with 20 bases lying between them. CDR1 is SGHRS, CDR2 YFSETQ, per germline. The CDR3 totals 17 residues. The CDR3 spells CASSLVRGSPAADTQYF. CDR3 DNA sequence: TGCGCCAGCAGCTTGGTTCGGGGGAGCCCGGCCGCGGATACGCAGTATTTT.

This clonotype was counted between two and nine times. The V gene is TRBV4-1, the J gene TRBJ2-1; 10 nucleotides agree with TRBD1. The CDR3 is made up of 20 amino acids. V shed 5 bases, J shed 0 bases, and the junction held 16 bases outside the gene matches. Germline loops: CDR1 MGHRA, CDR2 YSYEKL. The CDR3 reads CASSYSTGGWRRSSYNEQFF. CDR3 nucleotide sequence: TGCGCCAGCAGCTATTCGACAGGGGGCTGGCGCAGGAGCTCCTACAATGAGCAGTTCTTC.

This clonotype was detected ten times or more. The chain has TRBV11-2 and TRBJ1-1; the D gene is possibly TRBD1 (6 bases). Germline CDR1 reads SGHAT; CDR2 reads FQNNGV. The CDR3 has 15 amino acids. Trimming removed 0 bases from V and 7 bases from J, with 15 bases in between. In nucleotides, the CDR3 is TGTGCCAGCAGCTTAGATCTGCTACCCAGGGGTGAAGCTTTCTTT. It specifies CASSLDLLPRGEAFF.

This clonotype was seen a handful of times. V usage is TRBV11-2 and J usage is TRBJ2-5, with 8 bases that match TRBD1. CDR3 length: 17 amino acids. The J segment lost 1 base and the V segment lost 2 bases, leaving 9 bases of the junction unmatched. CDR1 and CDR2 from the germline V gene are SGHAT and FQNNGV. DNA of the CDR3: TGTGCCAGCAGCTTATGGGGGACAGGAGGAAGCCAAGAGACCCAGTACTTC. Translating it yields CASSLWGTGGSQETQYF.

With regard to this clonotype: Being one base from a much bigger clone, this may be a read error. The gene calls are TRBV4-1 and TRBJ2-5; D unresolved. V was pared by 1 base and J by 7 bases, with 16 bases between. The CDR3 length is 15 residues. Germline-derived CDR1 and CDR2 are MGHRA and YSYEKL. CDR3 coding DNA: TGCGCCAGCAGCCAAGTGGGCTATTTGCCAGGGACCCAGTACTTC. Translated: CASSQVGYLPGTQYF.

V is TRBV3-1 and J is TRBJ2-2; 7 positions agree with TRBD2. This CDR3 comprises 16 residues. V lost 3 bases, J lost 5 bases, and 9 bases stayed unmatched. The germline V gene has CDR1 LGHDT and CDR2 YNNKEL (reference sequence). The CDR3 DNA reads as TGTGCCAGCAGCCAGACCCCTAGCGGACGGACCGGGGAGCTGTTTTTT. Its translation: CASSQTPSGRTGELFF.

The chain carries TRBV11-2 and TRBJ1-1; TRBD1 is a possible D gene (6 bases). The CDR3 extends over 14 amino acids. The V end was cut by 1 base, the J end by 6 bases, with 12 bases between. Germline V gene lookup returns CDR1 SGHAT and CDR2 FQNNGV. CDR3 coding DNA: TGTGCCAGCAGCTTAGTCGCCGGGGGGCCTGAAGCTTTCTTT. Protein: CASSLVAGGPEAFF.

This clonotype was detected only a few times. The rearrangement uses TRBV6-1 and TRBJ2-1; TRBD1 matches at 7 bases. Per germline, CDR1 MNHNS and CDR2 SASEGT. The CDR3 is 13 amino acids. Trimming cost V 6 bases and J 8 bases; bases outside gene matches: 7. CDR3 amino acids: CASSGQASDEQFF. The CDR3 nucleotides read TGTGCCAGCAGCGGACAGGCCTCTGATGAGCAGTTCTTC.

This chain uses TRBV5-6 with TRBJ2-2; tentative D call: TRBD1 (5 bases). Germline V gives CDR1 SGHDT, CDR2 YYEEEE. V gave up 2 bases and J gave up 3 bases, with 11 bases separating them. CDR3 length equals 15 residues. The CDR3 loop reads CASSFLPGYTGELFF. Written as DNA, the CDR3 is TGTGCCAGCAGCTTCTTGCCAGGGTACACCGGGGAGCTGTTTTTT.

This clonotype has more than one count but fewer than ten. The genes are TRBV5-1 and TRBJ2-3, with 10 bases fitting TRBD2. V lost 3 bases and J lost 5; bases outside the gene matches: 12. CDR1 is SGHRS and CDR2 is YFSETQ in the germline V gene. CDR3 size: 17 residues. The CDR3 is CASSSYPSGGAVDTQYF. The CDR3 region has the DNA TGCGCCAGCAGCTCCTACCCGAGCGGGGGGGCTGTAGATACGCAGTATTTT.